The text below deals with one TCR beta chain. Its antigen is not identified. The sample originates from a study of T cell responses to AZD1222 COVID-19 vaccine. Whole-study context: Some second doses came at about 4 weeks and others at about 12 weeks; these were pooled.

TCRdb's copy holds only in-frame clones and misses some; the assay was immunoSEQ multiplex PCR. Of some 96,000 clones in the sample, around 90% were seen once. Study-level findings and limits: Spike-specific TCR breadth and depth grew following two AZD1222 doses.

This specimen consisted of peripheral blood, obtained on day 0 of AZD1222 vaccination. This sequence was found in an adult in good health.

CDR3 loop: CASSDTGTGSGNTIYF. The CDR3 nucleotides read TGTGCCAGCAGCGATACCGGGACAGGCTCTGGAAACACCATATATTTT. The V gene is TRBV28, the J gene TRBJ1-3; 8 bases match TRBD1. V was clipped by 6 bases and J by 0 bases; unmatched bases: 7. Germline CDR1 reads MDHEN; CDR2 reads SYDVKM. This CDR3 has 16 amino acids. The whole variable domain, remainder taken from reference TRBV28 and TRBJ1-3, is DVKVTQSSRYLVKRTGEKVFLECVQDMDHENMFWYRQDPGLGLRLIYFSYDVKMKEKGDIPEGYSVSREKKERFSLILESASTNQTSMYLCASSDTGTGSGNTIYFGEGSWLTVV.